This T cell receptor beta chain was profiled in a study of shared clonotypes between healthy human individuals (dated by TCRdb to the early 2020s). General notes on the study: A few men and a couple of women, aged 18 to 49 years, made up the cohort. For each donor, CD4 naive and CD4 memory were each given three plates, CD8 naive was given two plates, and CD8 memory was given one plate. The study deeply sequenced blood TCR repertoires of about 5 healthy adults to estimate repertoire size and the extent of clonotype sharing between individuals. To increase sequencing depth and limit assay-specific biases, TCR repertoire library preparation and sequencing were carried out by different laboratories using diverse techniques. Per donor, leukapheresis produced somewhere between about 0.85 and 8.9 billion PBMCs. Overall study results and their limits: Sampling was limited to blood, and TCR repertoires in tissue likely differ from TCR repertoires in blood. When several donors were compared, the shared fraction of clonotypes was around 5.1% for naive CD4, 3.5% for naive CD8, roughly 2.3% for memory CD4, and under 0.5% for memory CD8. Because the study included only a small number of donors, the genetic and exposure-history diversity represented was limited. Based on pairwise subsampling, the degree of clonotype sharing among donors was expected to be affected by sequencing depth. Larger estimated clonotype richness was generally found for naive subsets than for memory subsets. Rarefaction of sorted-subset datasets indicated incomplete sequencing despite the large sequencing depth. Clonotypes shared by all four sorted-subset donors showed higher generation probabilities than non-shared clonotypes.

TCR CDR3 regions were amplified from genomic DNA by multiplex PCR using the deep immunoSEQ assay. Genomic DNA extracted from each cell subset was distributed evenly over all wells of several immunoSEQ 96-well plates, and each plate served as one replicate. Each replicate PCR for sorted subsets received about 200 ng genomic DNA, equal to about 30,000 T cell genomes. Purified libraries were quantified with a Qubit 3.0 fluorometer, sized on a Bioanalyzer 2100, and re-quantified with the KAPA Library Quantification kit. Every immunoSEQ 96-well plate was sequenced on a dedicated single-read 150-cycle Illumina NextSeq 550 flow cell. The authors' analysis ran thus. Because only junctional sequences without quality scores were contained in the immunoSEQ output, filtering matching that applied to full-length reads could not be performed. Sequences were annotated with PyIR, a Python wrapper for IgBLAST v1.9, and V/J genes and CDR3 were assigned using IMGT germline references. Reads with weak V/J assignments (E-value above 1e-6), missing CDR3, stop codons, out-of-frame junctions, or ambiguous translated residues were removed. A V3J clonotype was defined by an identical inferred V gene, J gene, and CDR3 amino acid sequence. The percentage overlap between two repertoires was calculated by dividing the number of shared unique clonotypes by the size of the smaller repertoire. Three approaches were used to assess repertoire richness: RTK rarefaction, the Chao1 estimator, and Recon v2.1 estimates of unobserved clonotypes. OLGA was used to compute generation probabilities for all TCRbeta clonotypes that the gDNA method yielded from four donors. Not all clones reach the TCRdb copy of this immuneACCESS table, which keeps in-frame sequences only. Checked studies attribute under half of the gap to unresolved V genes and leave the rest unexplained. The D gene and trimming were derived from the DNA, and the V and J assignments and clone size from that table. The sample includes just over 2,000,000 clones, with just under 95% observed a single time. The leading ten clones occupy 0.9% to 1.3% of the sample.

V is reduced by 0 bases and J by 2 bases, leaving a spacing of 9 bases between them. Inclusive of the bounding cysteine and phenylalanine, the CDR3 is 15 residues long. Only the CDR3 part of the read is kept: 45 bases, read in frame from the first base. From the germline V gene, CDR1 is MGHRA and CDR2 is YSYEKL. With regard to this clone: It lacks a known antigen. One base away there is no much larger clone; base qualities are not given.

CD8 naive samples were obtained by positive selection for CCR7 among CD45RO-negative cells, yielding a CD45RA+CCR7+ population from which TemRA cells were excluded. The donors were healthy, HIV-negative adults with no recently reported acute infections or vaccinations. Only Caucasian adults living in Nashville, Tennessee, USA were represented among the donors. After blood collection by leukapheresis, PBMCs were isolated using Ficoll-Histopaque density gradient centrifugation and then cryopreserved in the vapor phase of liquid nitrogen. Analytical flow cytometry was used to check the purity and quantity of each magnetically sorted T cell population. Genomic DNA was isolated from each sorted fraction and quantified by UV absorbance on a Nanodrop 2000c.

Source material: naive CD8+ T cells sorted from blood. The meaning of the sample's cell subset or site label: CD45RA+CCR7+. The V and J segments used are TRBV4-1 and TRBJ2-3; a tentative D match to TRBD1 spans 6 bases. The TCR comes from a man in his late teens or twenties in good health. The CDR3 sequence is CASSQEGAPTDTQYF. The DNA sequence reads TGCGCCAGCAGCCAAGAGGGGGCCCCCACAGATACGCAGTATTTT.